This T cell receptor beta chain came from a study of patients and donors after allogeneic stem cell transplantation. CDR1 SGHDT and CDR2 YYEEEE come from the germline V gene. Trimming cost V 3 bases and J 12 bases; bases outside gene matches: 2. This CDR3 spans 11 amino acids. At least ten counts were recorded for this clonotype. TCRdb recomputed calls from the RT-PCR reads with MiXCR, one row per CDR3 protein. The sample carries about a million distinct CDR3 sequences, around 17% recorded once. The source material was blood, either unsorted or a sorted T cell fraction (not recorded which). The TCR comes from a human donor who was either an allogeneic HSCT recipient or a stem cell or donor lymphocyte infusion donor (not recorded which). It is not recorded whose cells these are; they may come from a transplant donor. This chain uses TRBV5-6 with TRBJ2-1; 8 positions agree with TRBD1. CDR3: CASSYGQGQFF. The CDR3 DNA follows: TGTGCCAGCAGCTACGGACAGGGGCAGTTCTTC.